The clone carrying this T cell receptor beta chain was observed a handful of times. What it recognizes is unknown. This CDR3 contains 18 residues. Germline values: CDR1 MDHEN, CDR2 SYDVKM. J lost 4 bases, V lost 3 bases, and 11 bases had no gene match. This sample stems from a study of T cell repertoires in cytomegalovirus infection. Study information: Indications of both CMV infection and matching HLA type were provided by public TCR beta signatures.

Using its own MiXCR run on the reads, TCRdb lists one record per CDR3 protein. The table lists about 330,000 distinct CDR3 sequences, more than 8% of them singletons. Overall study results and limits: The cumulative frequency of public TCR beta families distinguished individuals who carried CMV together with the relevant HLA.

This receptor was taken from a human donor in good health (CMV status not recorded). Some clones in this sample may be carry-over from other donors' samples. Material for sequencing was PBMCs. The chain carries TRBV28 and TRBJ2-3, with TRBD2 identical over 12 bases. The CDR3 nucleotides read TGTGCCAGCAGTTTTTCTGGACTAGCGGGATCTGGGGCAGATACGCAGTATTTT. Its translation is CASSFSGLAGSGADTQYF.